The source of this T cell receptor beta chain is a study of blood T cell repertoires in COVID-19. Overall study: T cells, B-cell-depleted T cells, or PBMCs supplied cDNA or gDNA.

This table comes from immunoSEQ multiplex PCR, and its TCRdb copy is limited to in-frame clones, with some not included. This table has 70,000 or so clones, approximately 90% appearing once. Sequencing was carried out using peripheral blood. The sequence was collected from a human donor in a cohort sampled during active COVID-19.

The CDR3 DNA reads TGTGCCAGCAGCTTAGGGACTGGGCCCTACGAGCAGTACTTC. It codes for CASSLGTGPYEQYF. This chain uses TRBV7-6 with TRBJ2-7, with a weak D call TRBD2 (5 bases). This CDR3 spans 14 amino acids. The germline V gene encodes CDR1 SGHVS and CDR2 FNYEAQ. Trimming left V 1 base short and J 2 bases short, with 9 bases between. Full variable domain (rest looked up from reference TRBV7-6 and TRBJ2-7): GAGVSQSPRYKVTKRGQDVALRCDPISGHVSLYWYRQALGQGPEFLTYFNYEAQQDKSGLPNDRFSAERPEGSISTLTIQRTEQRDSAMYRCASSLGTGPYEQYFGPGTRLTVT.